The clone carrying this TCR beta chain appeared many times. This sample was included in a study of naive and memory T cell subsets. Separate alpha and beta amplification began at the second PCR step. The junction had 5 bases not matched to a gene; V was cut back by 7 bases and J by 1 base. The CDR3 length is 14 residues. Germline V gene sequence: CDR1 SNHLY, CDR2 FYNNEI. Two oligonucleotides, mixed equimolar, formed the beta constant-region primer covering TRBC1 and TRBC2. TCRdb fed the UMI-ligation and nested PCR reads into MiXCR, producing one record per CDR3 protein. The sample has approximately 89,000 distinct CDR3 sequences, 5.5% to 8.5% seen once; the top ten hold 1.5% to 2%.

The specimen was central memory CD4+ T cells from blood. The TCR comes from a human donor in good health. The V gene is TRBV2, the J gene TRBJ1-1; TRBD1 aligns across 8 bases. DNA for the CDR3: TGTGCCAGCACTCGGGACAGGCGGAACACTGAAGCTTTCTTT. The encoded protein is CASTRDRRNTEAFF.